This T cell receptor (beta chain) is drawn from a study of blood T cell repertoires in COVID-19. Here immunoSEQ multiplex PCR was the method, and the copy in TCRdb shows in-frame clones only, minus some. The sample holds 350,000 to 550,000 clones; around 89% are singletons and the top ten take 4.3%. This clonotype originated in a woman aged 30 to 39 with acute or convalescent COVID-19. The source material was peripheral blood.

The DNA for the CDR3 is TGTGCCAGCAGCCAAGAATCACAGGGCCTGATGCTCTATGGCTACACCTTC. Translating it yields CASSQESQGLMLYGYTF. The chain carries TRBV3-1 (or the pseudogene TRBV3-2) and TRBJ1-2, with D possibly TRBD1 on 6 matching bases. Per the germline V gene, CDR1 is LGHDT and CDR2 is YNNKEL (reference sequence). V gave up 0 bases and J gave up 4 bases, with 18 bases separating them. This CDR3 spans 17 amino acids.